Each of the 9 T cell receptor beta chains below was sequenced from the same sample in a study of tumor and adjacent non-tumor tissue in lung cancer. A modified ARM-PCR protocol with three rounds of nested PCR amplified TCRbeta. TCRdb re-called the multiplex PCR reads with MiXCR, one entry per CDR3 protein. The sample includes about 44,000 distinct CDR3 sequences, under 75% of them seen just once. This sample's RNA came from whole unsorted tissue. Distant lung tissue was collected more than 3 cm away from the tumor edge. Material for sequencing was distant non-tumor lung tissue. The receptor source for this set is a woman aged 65 to 85 with non-small cell lung cancer.

The gene calls are TRBV12-3 or TRBV12-4 and TRBJ2-1; 12 nucleotides align to TRBD2. The CDR3 is 15 residues long. V gave up 6 bases and J gave up 9 bases; unmatched junction bases: 9. CDR3 sequence reads: CASRVRLAGGSEQFF. The CDR3 bases are TGTGCCAGCAGAGTCCGGCTAGCGGGAGGGAGTGAGCAGTTCTTC.

This clonotype has a single count. CDR3 protein: CANTERTGGDEQYF. The CDR3 DNA reads as TGTGCCAACACGGAGCGGACAGGAGGCGACGAGCAGTACTTC. J is TRBJ2-7 and V is TRBV6-2 or TRBV6-3; 7 bases fit TRBD1. This CDR3 is 14 amino acids long. Germline CDR1 is MNHEY and CDR2 is SVGEGT. Trimming removed 10 bases from V and 5 bases from J; junction bases left unmatched: 14.

The J gene is TRBJ2-7, the V gene TRBV20-1, with D uncertain. The CDR3 covers 13 residues. Germline CDR1 reads DFQATT; CDR2 reads SNEGSKA (reference sequence). CDR3 sequence: CGVSSRTLGEQYF. The DNA of the CDR3 is TGCGGTGTTAGCTCTCGGACCCTTGGGGAGCAGTACTTC.

This clonotype was seen ten or more times. The chain employs TRBV12-3 or TRBV12-4 and TRBJ2-7; D gene uncertain. V gave up 6 bases and J gave up 0 bases, with 3 bases separating them. The CDR3 loop spans 11 amino acids. CDR3 sequence reads: CASRFSYEQYF. The CDR3 region has the DNA TGTGCCAGCAGATTCTCCTACGAGCAGTACTTC.

Ten or more counts support this clonotype. The chain couples TRBV7-3 to TRBJ2-3; 7 bases match TRBD2. Germline V gene sequence: CDR1 SGHTA, CDR2 FQGTGA. This CDR3 is built from 17 residues. Germline trimming cut 5 bases from V and 0 bases from J; bases unmatched to any gene: 11. CDR3 loop: CASSPAHGGRSTDTQYF. The CDR3 nucleotides read TGTGCCAGCAGCCCCGCCCACGGCGGGAGAAGCACAGATACGCAGTATTTT.

The chain combines TRBV6-1 with TRBJ2-1, with D perhaps matching TRBD2 (5 bases). The CDR3 loop spans 12 amino acids. Trimming stripped 5 bases from V and 8 bases from J, with 10 bases between. Germline values: CDR1 MNHNS, CDR2 SASEGT. The CDR3 bases are TGTGCCAGCAGTTTGGAGGTCTATGAGCAGTTCTTC. Its protein product is CASSLEVYEQFF.

This clonotype was counted at least ten times. The chain combines TRBV20-1 with TRBJ2-1; TRBD1 aligns across 7 bases. This CDR3 region has 13 residues. Looked up from germline, CDR1 is DFQATT and CDR2 is SNEGSKA (reference sequence). V dropped 5 bases and J dropped 5; count of bases not matched to a gene: 6. CDR3 sequence reads: CSAYRGTDNEQFF. As DNA, the CDR3 is TGCAGTGCTTACAGAGGGACAGACAATGAGCAGTTCTTC.

Only one count was recorded for this clonotype. An end of the junction does not agree with germline; a read error may underlie this. This chain uses TRBV11-2 with TRBJ2-2; possible D gene TRBD2, 6 bases. Per germline, CDR1 SGHAT and CDR2 FQNNGV. The CDR3 totals 17 residues. DNA for the CDR3: TGTGCCTGCAGCCCCCGGCTAGGGAGGAAAACCACGGGGGAGCTGTTTTTT. It encodes CACSPRLGRKTTGELFF. The whole variable domain, remainder taken from reference TRBV11-2 and TRBJ2-2, is EAGVAQSPRYKIIEKRQSVAFWCNPISGHATLYWYQQILGQGPKLLIQFQNNGVVDDSQLPKDRFSAERLKGVDSTLKIQPAKLEDSAVYLCACSPRLGRKTTGELFFGEGSRLTVL.

This clonotype came up many times. This rearrangement joins TRBV5-1 to TRBJ1-1, with D unresolved. The V gene lost 0 bases and the J gene lost 0 bases, with 9 bases spanning the gap. The CDR3 totals 15 residues. Germline V gives CDR1 SGHRS, CDR2 YFSETQ. DNA for the CDR3: TGCGCCAGCAGCTTGGTTCCGGGGATGAACACTGAAGCTTTCTTT. This translates into CASSLVPGMNTEAFF.